This entry lists 23 T cell receptor beta chains sequenced from one sample in a study of blood T cell repertoires in COVID-19 (dated by TCRdb to 2018 to 2021). Library creation used the immunoSEQ multiplex PCR assay. Here the immuneACCESS table is served through TCRdb, limited to in-frame sequences with V and J called. Missing clones are a known gap in these copies; in checked studies unresolved V genes cover under half, and the rest lacks a known reason. The sample table records around 250,000 clones; 75% to 90% of these occur just once. The top ten constitute 3.1% of the sample. The sequencing input was PBMCs or T cells enriched from blood (not recorded which). These receptors came from a woman aged 35 to 49 who had been exposed to COVID-19.

This clone appeared a few times. The rearrangement links TRBV18 to TRBJ1-4; D is undetermined. Germline V CDR1 and CDR2: KGHSH, LQKENI. V was pared by 6 bases and J by 8 bases, with 4 bases between. The CDR3 runs 10 residues. In nucleotides, the CDR3 is TGTGCCAGCTCCGGGGAAAAACTGTTTTTT. It specifies CASSGEKLFF. The full variable domain, rest sourced from reference TRBV18 and TRBJ1-4, is NAGVMQNPRHLVRRRGQEARLRCSPMKGHSHVYWYRQLPEEGLKFMVYLQKENIIDESGMPKERFSAEFPKEGPSILRIQQVVRGDSAAYFCASSGEKLFFGSGTQLSVL.

The V gene is TRBV18, the J gene TRBJ1-4, with D unresolved. The ends were cut back, 8 bases at V and 8 bases at J, with 15 bases in the middle. This CDR3 region has 13 residues. CDR1 is KGHSH, CDR2 LQKENI, per germline. CDR3 in amino acids: CASQPGRNEKLFF. The CDR3 DNA reads as TGTGCCAGCCAGCCGGGGAGGAACGAAAAACTGTTTTTT.

The chain employs TRBV20-1 and TRBJ2-1; no reliable D call. V shed 3 bases and J shed 0 bases, with 12 bases lying between them. CDR1 and CDR2 (germline): DFQATT, SNEGSKA (reference sequence). The length of the CDR3 is 15 residues. DNA of the CDR3: TGCAGTGCTAGTCTTTTGCGGAGCTCCTACAATGAGCAGTTCTTC. It specifies CSASLLRSSYNEQFF.

The chain is built from TRBV2 and TRBJ1-5; a possible D gene is TRBD1 (5 bases). This CDR3 spans 13 amino acids. CDR1 is SNHLY and CDR2 is FYNNEI in the germline V gene. With 5 bases removed from V and 3 bases from J, the gap between germline ends came to 8 bases. CDR3 in DNA: TGTGCCAGCAGTAGGGGAAACAATCAGCCCCAGCATTTT. It specifies CASSRGNNQPQHF.

The V call is TRBV11-2, the J call TRBJ1-5; perhaps TRBD1 as D (6 bases). The V end lost 5 bases, the J end lost 3 bases, and 11 bases lay between the germline ends. Germline V gene lookup returns CDR1 SGHAT and CDR2 FQNNGV. This CDR3 is built from 14 residues. The CDR3 sequence is CASSPTGSNQPQHF. CDR3 in DNA: TGTGCCAGCAGCCCCACAGGGTCCAATCAGCCCCAGCATTTT.

The V and J genes are TRBV7-3 and TRBJ2-1; tentative D call: TRBD2 (5 bases). The germline gives CDR1 SGHTA, CDR2 FQGTGA. The V and J ends lost 3 bases and 2 bases respectively, with 14 bases between them. CDR3 length equals 16 residues. The CDR3 nucleotides read TGTGCCAGCAGCTTTAATCTGAGGGAGCCCTACAATGAGCAGTTCTTC. Protein product: CASSFNLREPYNEQFF.

The chain combines TRBV4-3 with TRBJ2-2; 7 nucleotides line up with TRBD1. CDR1 and CDR2 from the germline V gene are LGHNA and YSLEER. The CDR3 covers 13 residues. Trimming cost V 6 bases and J 4 bases; bases outside gene matches: 2. CDR3 DNA: TGCGCCAGCAGGGGACAGATCACCGGGGAGCTGTTTTTT. Translated, it gives CASRGQITGELFF.

The gene calls are TRBV7-2 and TRBJ1-2, with a possible D match to TRBD1 (5 bases). The CDR3 is made up of 15 amino acids. V dropped 6 bases and J dropped 3 bases, with 17 bases sitting between them. CDR1 and CDR2 from the germline V gene are SGHTA and FQGNSA. This CDR3 is CASSKTGGSYYGYTF. The CDR3 DNA reads TGTGCCAGCAGTAAAACGGGGGGATCGTACTATGGCTACACCTTC.

Comment on this clone: This sample includes further DNA sequences coding for the same CDR3. The V and J genes are TRBV5-1 and TRBJ1-1, with D unresolved. The CDR3 has 13 residues. Deletions cut 5 bases from V and 2 bases from J, with 10 bases between. CDR1 and CDR2 (germline): SGHRS, YFSETQ. The CDR3 DNA sequence: TGCGCCAGCAGTTATGGCGGCAACACTGAAGCTTTCTTT. This codes for CASSYGGNTEAFF. The whole variable domain, remainder taken from reference TRBV5-1 and TRBJ1-1, is KAGVTQTPRYLIKTRGQQVTLSCSPISGHRSVSWYQQTPGQGLQFLFEYFSETQRNKGNFPGRFSGRQFSNSRSEMNVSTLELGDSALYLCASSYGGNTEAFFGQGTRLTVV.

CDR3 nucleotide sequence: TGCGCCAGCAGCCATCGAGGCCGGAGCCAAGAGACCCAGTACTTC. It encodes CASSHRGRSQETQYF. The chain employs TRBV4-3 and TRBJ2-5; D is ambiguous. With 3 bases removed from V and 1 base from J, the gap between germline ends came to 12 bases. The germline V gene encodes CDR1 LGHNA and CDR2 YSLEER. The CDR3 runs 15 residues.

The rearrangement uses TRBV7-3 and TRBJ2-1; weak D call: TRBD2 (5 bases). Trimming stripped 2 bases from V and 9 bases from J, with 23 bases between. CDR1 and CDR2 from the germline V gene are SGHTA and FQGTGA. This CDR3 has 17 amino acids. The CDR3 reads CASSLVERALSGGEQFF. The CDR3 coding sequence is TGTGCCAGCAGCTTAGTAGAGAGGGCGCTAAGTGGTGGTGAGCAGTTCTTC.

The chain carries TRBV7-9 and TRBJ1-1; 7 nucleotides align to TRBD1. V lost 6 bases, J lost 0 bases, and 13 bases stayed unmatched. CDR3 length equals 17 residues. The germline CDR1 and CDR2 sequences are SEHNR and FQNEAQ (reference sequence). CDR3 sequence reads: CASSSSLSGQLNTEAFF. DNA for the CDR3: TGTGCCAGCAGTTCCAGTTTATCGGGACAGTTGAACACTGAAGCTTTCTTT.

This chain joins TRBV28 and TRBJ2-2; TRBD1 matches at 7 bases. V lost 2 bases to trimming and J lost 4 bases; unmatched junction nucleotides: 1. The CDR3 sequence is 14 residues long. Germline V gene sequence: CDR1 MDHEN, CDR2 SYDVKM. The CDR3, as DNA: TGTGCCAGCAGTTTAGACAGGGTCACCGGGGAGCTGTTTTTT. This sequence encodes CASSLDRVTGELFF. Using reference TRBV28 and TRBJ2-2 for the parts outside the CDR3, the full variable domain is DVKVTQSSRYLVKRTGEKVFLECVQDMDHENMFWYRQDPGLGLRLIYFSYDVKMKEKGDIPEGYSVSREKKERFSLILESASTNQTSMYLCASSLDRVTGELFFGEGSRLTVL.

The chain employs TRBV30 and TRBJ1-2; TRBD1 is a possible D gene (6 bases). V was trimmed by 5 bases and J by 8 bases, leaving 12 bases between them. CDR1 is GTSNPN, CDR2 SVGIG, per germline (reference sequence). CDR3 size: 11 residues. The CDR3 sequence is CAWSQGVGYTF. The CDR3 region has the DNA TGTGCCTGGTCACAGGGCGTGGGCTACACCTTC.

The chain has TRBV12-3 or TRBV12-4 and TRBJ2-6; D gene unclear. The CDR3 covers 13 residues. V shed 7 bases and J shed 1 base, with 5 bases lying between them. The CDR3 DNA reads TGTGCCAGCACCCAATCTGGGGCCAACGTCCTGACTTTC. Translation gives CASTQSGANVLTF.

Points on this clone: One end of the junction does not line up with germline, which may come from a read error. The CDR3 sequence is CASSLAQGSGTEAFF. The DNA of the CDR3 is TGTGCCAGCAGCTTGGCACAGGGGTCTGGCACTGAAGCTTTCTTT. V is TRBV5-1 and J is TRBJ1-1, with 7 bases aligning to TRBD1. CDR3 length: 15 residues. Germline values: CDR1 SGHRS, CDR2 YFSETQ.

In the case of this clone: One end of the junction fails to match germline, which may point to a read error. The chain recombines TRBV5-1 with TRBJ2-5, with 7 bases matching TRBD2. This CDR3 is built from 13 residues. Per germline, CDR1 SGHRS and CDR2 YFSETQ. This CDR3 reads CASSSTGGETQYF. The CDR3 DNA follows: TGTGCCAGCAGCTCGACGGGGGGAGAGACCCAGTACTTC.

This chain links TRBV29-1 with TRBJ2-7, with 7 positions matching TRBD1. With V trimmed by 2 bases and J by 2 bases, 9 bases remained unmatched. Per germline, CDR1 SQVTM and CDR2 ANQGSEA. The CDR3 runs 15 residues. CDR3 residues: CSVEFRQGLTYEQYF. Here the CDR3 DNA reads TGCAGCGTTGAATTCCGACAGGGCCTAACCTACGAGCAGTACTTC.

This chain connects TRBV18 to TRBJ2-1, with TRBD2 identical over 10 bases. The CDR3 totals 18 residues. CDR1 KGHSH and CDR2 LQKENI come from the germline V gene. V dropped 0 bases and J dropped 9; count of bases not matched to a gene: 14. CDR3 protein: CASSPPSGGLATVGEQFF. The CDR3 coding sequence is TGTGCCAGCTCACCACCGTCGGGGGGACTAGCGACAGTGGGTGAGCAGTTCTTC.

The rearrangement uses TRBV7-8 and TRBJ2-1, with D perhaps TRBD2 (6 bases). The germline CDR1 and CDR2 sequences are SGHVS and FQNEAQ. V lost 5 bases and J 8 bases, leaving 22 bases between the germline ends. The CDR3 is 16 amino acids. The CDR3 protein is CASSHSLQTSFYEQFF. CDR3 in DNA: TGTGCCAGCAGCCATTCCCTCCAGACTAGTTTCTATGAGCAGTTCTTC.

For this clone: Mismatch with germline at one junction end may stem from a read error. The chain is built from TRBV5-1 and TRBJ1-2; 10 bases are a match to TRBD1. Germline loops: CDR1 SGHRS, CDR2 YFSETQ. There are 14 residues in the CDR3. Written as DNA, the CDR3 is TGCGCCAGCAGCTTGTCGAGGGACAGGGGTTTATTTTTCTTC. It yields the protein CASSLSRDRGLFFF.

V gene TRBV28 combines with J gene TRBJ1-2; 8 bases line up with TRBD1. Germline V CDR1 and CDR2: MDHEN, SYDVKM. V lost 7 bases and J lost 0; bases outside the gene matches: 4. The CDR3 sequence is 14 residues long. The CDR3 nucleotides read TGTGCCAGCATCTCGGACAGGGCTAACTATGGCTACACCTTC. This gives the protein CASISDRANYGYTF.

The rearrangement joins TRBV6-5 to TRBJ1-1, with D unclear. This CDR3 spans 13 amino acids. Germline values: CDR1 MNHEY, CDR2 SVGAGI. The V and J ends lost 2 bases and 4 bases respectively, with 8 bases between them. The CDR3 sequence: CASSYRGITEAFF. CDR3 bases: TGTGCCAGCAGTTACCGGGGTATCACTGAAGCTTTCTTT.